This is a list of T cell receptor beta chains from one sample in a study of cytomegalovirus exposure and HLA in healthy donors. TCRdb keeps only in-frame clones here, not all; method: immunoSEQ multiplex PCR. The sample holds about 69,000 clones, roughly three quarters seen once. The sequencing input was PBMCs. The receptor set was obtained from a man between 18 and 29 years old in good health and CMV-seronegative. Both conserved end residues are part of each CDR3. The D gene is left open where the match is weak. Clone size is not always given. Where it is, it says once, few, many or a class for expanded clones.

CDR3 protein,CDR3 DNA,clone size,V gene,D gene,J gene
CASSLLGGAGYQETQYF,TGCGCCAGCAGCTTGCTAGGGGGAGCGGGGTACCAAGAGACCCAGTACTTC,-,TRBV5-1,-,TRBJ2-5
CASRTGDQPQHF,TGTGCCAGCAGAACAGGGGATCAGCCCCAGCATTTT,-,TRBV6-5,TRBD1,TRBJ1-5
CASSLYRTGARETQYF,TGTGCCAGCAGCTTGTATCGGACAGGGGCACGAGAGACCCAGTACTTC,few,TRBV5-4,TRBD1,TRBJ2-5
CASSSTGVCTGELFF,TGTGCCAGCAGCTCAACAGGGGTTTGCACCGGGGAGCTGTTTTTT,-,TRBV5-7,TRBD1,TRBJ2-2
CATAVQGGLGYEQYF,TGTGCCACCGCCGTACAGGGCGGGCTCGGCTACGAGCAGTACTTC,-,TRBV15,-,TRBJ2-7
CASSLTGGEYGYTF,TGCGCCAGCAGCTTGACAGGGGGCGAGTATGGCTACACCTTC,-,TRBV5-1,TRBD1,TRBJ1-2
CASSPFGGGNYEQYF,TGTGCCAGCAGCCCATTCGGGGGGGGGAACTACGAGCAGTACTTC,-,TRBV5-4,TRBD2,TRBJ2-7
CASNHDRETQPQHF,TGTGCCAGCAACCATGACAGGGAGACCCAGCCCCAGCATTTT,-,TRBV7-8,TRBD1,TRBJ1-5
CASSLVAGGRQETQYF,TGTGCCAGCAGCTTGGTAGCGGGGGGGCGACAAGAGACCCAGTACTTC,-,TRBV5-4,TRBD2,TRBJ2-5
CASSRRTSGGLNTDTQYF,TGTGCCAGCAGCCGACGGACTAGCGGGGGGCTTAATACAGATACGCAGTATTTT,few,TRBV4-2,TRBD2,TRBJ2-3
CASTRGTGGDTGELFF,TGTGCCAGCACCCGAGGGACAGGGGGCGACACCGGGGAGCTGTTTTTT,-,TRBV9,TRBD1,TRBJ2-2
CASSLFYGNEKLFF,TGTGCCAGCAGTTTATTCTACGGGAATGAAAAACTGTTTTTT,once,TRBV27,-,TRBJ1-4
CASSKEAGGPYNEQFF,TGTGCCAGCAGCAAGGAGGCGGGGGGGCCTTACAATGAGCAGTTCTTC,-,TRBV7-3,TRBD2,TRBJ2-1
CASSYRDREETQYF,TGTGCCAGCAGTTACCGCGACAGGGAAGAGACCCAGTACTTC,few,TRBV6-6,TRBD1,TRBJ2-5
CASSLVTSGGPITDTQYF,TGCGCCAGCAGCTTGGTGACTAGCGGGGGGCCAATCACAGATACGCAGTATTTT,-,TRBV5-1,TRBD2,TRBJ2-3
CASSGGWASVYNEQFF,TGTGCCAGCAGCGGCGGTTGGGCTAGCGTCTACAATGAGCAGTTCTTC,-,TRBV7-2,-,TRBJ2-1
CASSGQGAGANVLTF,TGTGCCAGCAGTGGACAGGGGGCTGGGGCCAACGTCCTGACTTTC,-,TRBV6-1,TRBD1,TRBJ2-6
CASSEPGQEFYGYTF,TGTGCCAGCAGTGAACCGGGACAGGAGTTTTATGGCTACACCTTC,-,TRBV25-1,TRBD1,TRBJ1-2
CASSLVRQGVNSPLHF,TGCGCCAGCAGCTTGGTTCGACAGGGGGTTAATTCACCCCTCCACTTT,-,TRBV5-1,TRBD1,TRBJ1-6
CASSLEGAARGGHSPDTQYF,TGCGCCAGCAGCTTGGAAGGTGCGGCGCGGGGGGGCCATTCTCCGGATACGCAGTATTTT,-,TRBV5-1,TRBD2,TRBJ2-3
CASSTGQGFIYEQYF,TGTGCCAGCAGCACGGGACAGGGGTTTATCTACGAGCAGTACTTC,-,TRBV5-4,TRBD1,TRBJ2-7
CASLNSPLHF,TGTGCCAGCCTTAATTCACCCCTCCACTTT,-,TRBV6-5,-,TRBJ1-6
CASSPEAGELFF,TGTGCCAGCAGCCCCGAGGCCGGGGAGCTGTTTTTT,-,TRBV14,-,TRBJ2-2
CASSRELSNQPQHF,TGTGCCAGCTCTCGGGAACTTAGCAATCAGCCCCAGCATTTT,-,TRBV18,-,TRBJ1-5
CASSPRTSGGTTDTQYF,TGTGCCAGCAGCCCAAGGACTAGCGGGGGTACCACAGATACGCAGTATTTT,-,TRBV7-3,TRBD2,TRBJ2-3